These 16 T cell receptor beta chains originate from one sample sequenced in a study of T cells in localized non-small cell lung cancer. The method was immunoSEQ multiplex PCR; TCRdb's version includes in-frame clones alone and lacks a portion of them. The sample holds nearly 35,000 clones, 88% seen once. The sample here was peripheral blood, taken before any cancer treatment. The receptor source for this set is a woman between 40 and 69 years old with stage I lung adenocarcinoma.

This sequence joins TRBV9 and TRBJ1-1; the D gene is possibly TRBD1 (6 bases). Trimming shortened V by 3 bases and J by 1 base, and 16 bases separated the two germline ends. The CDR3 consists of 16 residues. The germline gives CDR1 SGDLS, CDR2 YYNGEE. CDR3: CASSASKGHPNTEAFF. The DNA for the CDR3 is TGTGCCAGCAGCGCGTCCAAGGGACACCCGAACACTGAAGCTTTCTTT.

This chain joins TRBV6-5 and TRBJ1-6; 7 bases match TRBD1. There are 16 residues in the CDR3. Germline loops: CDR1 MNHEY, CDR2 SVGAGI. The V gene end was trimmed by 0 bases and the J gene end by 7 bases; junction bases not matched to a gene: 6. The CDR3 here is CASSYSDRVLNSPLHF. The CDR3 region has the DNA TGTGCCAGCAGTTACTCAGACAGGGTATTGAATTCACCCCTCCACTTT.

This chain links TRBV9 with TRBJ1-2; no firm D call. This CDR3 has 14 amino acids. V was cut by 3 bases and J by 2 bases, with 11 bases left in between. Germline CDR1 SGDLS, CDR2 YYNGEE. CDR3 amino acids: CASSGTHRNYGYTF. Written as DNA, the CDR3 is TGTGCCAGCAGCGGAACTCATCGAAACTATGGCTACACCTTC.

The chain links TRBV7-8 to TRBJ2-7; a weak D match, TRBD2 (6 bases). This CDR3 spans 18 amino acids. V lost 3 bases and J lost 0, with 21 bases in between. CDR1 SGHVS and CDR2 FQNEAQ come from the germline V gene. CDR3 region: CASSFDVASGEGSYEQYF. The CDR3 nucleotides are TGTGCCAGCAGCTTCGACGTAGCCTCGGGGGAAGGCTCCTACGAGCAGTACTTC. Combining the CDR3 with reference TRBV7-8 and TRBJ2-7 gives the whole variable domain GAGVSQSPRYKVAKRGQDVALRCDPISGHVSLFWYQQALGQGPEFLTYFQNEAQLDKSGLPSDRFFAERPEGSVSTLKIQRTQQEDSAVYLCASSFDVASGEGSYEQYFGPGTRLTVT.

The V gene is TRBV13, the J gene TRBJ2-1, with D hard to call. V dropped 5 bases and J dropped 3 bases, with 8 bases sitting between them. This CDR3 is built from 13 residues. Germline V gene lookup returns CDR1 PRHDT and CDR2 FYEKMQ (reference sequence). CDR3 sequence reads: CASSERYYNEQFF. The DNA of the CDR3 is TGTGCCAGCAGCGAAAGATACTACAATGAGCAGTTCTTC. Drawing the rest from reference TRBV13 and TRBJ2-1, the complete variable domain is AAGVIQSPRHLIKEKRETATLKCYPIPRHDTVYWYQQGPGQDPQFLISFYEKMQSDKGSIPDRFSAQQFSDYHSELNMSSLELGDSALYFCASSERYYNEQFFGPGTRLTVL.

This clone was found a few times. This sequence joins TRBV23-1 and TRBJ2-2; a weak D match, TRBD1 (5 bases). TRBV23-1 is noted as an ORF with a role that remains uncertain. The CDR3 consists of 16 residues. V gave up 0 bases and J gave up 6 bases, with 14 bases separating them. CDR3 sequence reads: CASSQSRQGRAGELFF. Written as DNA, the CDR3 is TGCGCCAGCAGTCAATCGCGGCAGGGTAGGGCCGGGGAGCTGTTTTTT.

In DNA form, the CDR3 reads TGTGCCAGCACCGAAGGGCTGAACACTGAAGCTTTCTTT. Translation: CASTEGLNTEAFF. V is TRBV7-6 and J is TRBJ1-1; no firm D call. The CDR3 length is 13 residues. Germline V gene lookup returns CDR1 SGHVS and CDR2 FNYEAQ. The V end was cut by 7 bases, the J end by 0 bases, with 9 bases between.

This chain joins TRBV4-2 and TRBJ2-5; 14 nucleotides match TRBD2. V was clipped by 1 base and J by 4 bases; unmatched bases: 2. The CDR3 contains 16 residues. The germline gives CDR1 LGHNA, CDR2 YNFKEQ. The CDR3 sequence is CASSQGGLAGGETQYF. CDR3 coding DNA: TGTGCCAGCAGCCAAGGCGGACTAGCGGGGGGAGAGACCCAGTACTTC.

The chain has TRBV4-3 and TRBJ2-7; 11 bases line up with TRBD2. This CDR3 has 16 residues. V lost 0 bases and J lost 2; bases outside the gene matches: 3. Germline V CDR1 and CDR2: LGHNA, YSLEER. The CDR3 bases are TGCGCCAGCAGCCAAGAATCGACTAGCGGGACCTACGAGCAGTACTTC. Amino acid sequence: CASSQESTSGTYEQYF.

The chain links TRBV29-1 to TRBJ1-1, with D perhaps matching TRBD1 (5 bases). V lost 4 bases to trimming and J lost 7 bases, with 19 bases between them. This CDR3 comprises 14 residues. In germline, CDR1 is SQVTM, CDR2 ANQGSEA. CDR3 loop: CSVVPQGGIGEAFF. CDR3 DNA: TGCAGCGTTGTTCCCCAGGGCGGCATCGGTGAAGCTTTCTTT.

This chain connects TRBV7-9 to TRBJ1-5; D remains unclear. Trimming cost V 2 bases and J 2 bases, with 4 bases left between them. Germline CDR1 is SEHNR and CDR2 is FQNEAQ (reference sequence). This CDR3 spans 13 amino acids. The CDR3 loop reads CASSLSGNQPQHF. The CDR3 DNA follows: TGTGCCAGCAGCTTATCCGGCAATCAGCCCCAGCATTTT.

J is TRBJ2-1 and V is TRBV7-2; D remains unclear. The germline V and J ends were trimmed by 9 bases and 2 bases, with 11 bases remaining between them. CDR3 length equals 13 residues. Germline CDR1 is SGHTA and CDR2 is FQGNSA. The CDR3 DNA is TGTGCCAGTGAAATCGCGGCCTACAATGAGCAGTTCTTC. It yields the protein CASEIAAYNEQFF.

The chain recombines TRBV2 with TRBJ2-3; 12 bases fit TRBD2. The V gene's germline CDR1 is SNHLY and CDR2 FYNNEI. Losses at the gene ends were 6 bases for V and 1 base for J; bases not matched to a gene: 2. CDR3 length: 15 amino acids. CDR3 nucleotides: TGTGCCAGCAGGACTAGCGGGGGCCGCACAGATACGCAGTATTTT. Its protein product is CASRTSGGRTDTQYF.

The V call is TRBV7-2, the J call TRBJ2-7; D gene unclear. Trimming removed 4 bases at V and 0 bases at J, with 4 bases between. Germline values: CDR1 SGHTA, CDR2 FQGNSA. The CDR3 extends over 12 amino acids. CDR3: CASSWSSYEQYF. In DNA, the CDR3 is TGTGCCAGCAGCTGGAGCTCCTACGAGCAGTACTTC.

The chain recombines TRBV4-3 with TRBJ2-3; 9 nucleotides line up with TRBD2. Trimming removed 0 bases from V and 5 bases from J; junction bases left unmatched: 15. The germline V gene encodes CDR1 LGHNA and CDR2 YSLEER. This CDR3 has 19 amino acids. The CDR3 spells CASSQEWGTGGGAVDTQYF. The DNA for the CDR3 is TGCGCCAGCAGCCAAGAATGGGGGACTGGCGGGGGGGCGGTAGATACGCAGTATTTT.

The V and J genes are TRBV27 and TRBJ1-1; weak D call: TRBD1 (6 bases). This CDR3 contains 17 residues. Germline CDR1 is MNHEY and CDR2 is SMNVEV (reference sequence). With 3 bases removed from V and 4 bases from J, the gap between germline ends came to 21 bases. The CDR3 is CASSLTGQFLLSTEAFF. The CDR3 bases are TGTGCCAGCAGTTTGACAGGCCAGTTTCTATTGAGCACTGAAGCTTTCTTT.